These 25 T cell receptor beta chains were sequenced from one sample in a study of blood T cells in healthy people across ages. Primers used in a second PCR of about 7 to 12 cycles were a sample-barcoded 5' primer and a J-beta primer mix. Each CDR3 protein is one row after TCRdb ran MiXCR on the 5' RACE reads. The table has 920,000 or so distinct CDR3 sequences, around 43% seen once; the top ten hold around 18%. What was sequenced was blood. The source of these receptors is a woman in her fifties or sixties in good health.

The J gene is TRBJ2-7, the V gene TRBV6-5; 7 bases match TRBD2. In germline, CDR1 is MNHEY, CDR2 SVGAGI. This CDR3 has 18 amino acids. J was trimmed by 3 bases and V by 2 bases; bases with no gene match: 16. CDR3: CASSYPRESGKQFYEQYF. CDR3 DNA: TGTGCCAGCAGTTACCCTAGGGAGAGCGGGAAACAATTCTACGAGCAGTACTTC.

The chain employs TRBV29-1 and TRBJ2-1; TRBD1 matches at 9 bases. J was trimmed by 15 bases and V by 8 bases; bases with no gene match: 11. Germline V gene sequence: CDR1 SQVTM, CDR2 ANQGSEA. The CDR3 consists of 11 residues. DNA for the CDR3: TGCAGCATGGATGGGACAGGGAGGGTGTTCTTC. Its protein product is CSMDGTGRVFF.

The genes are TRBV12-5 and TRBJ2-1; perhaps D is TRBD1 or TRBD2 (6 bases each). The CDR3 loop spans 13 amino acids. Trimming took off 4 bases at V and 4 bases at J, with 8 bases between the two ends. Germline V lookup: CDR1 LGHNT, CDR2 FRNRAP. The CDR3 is CASGWGAYNEQFF. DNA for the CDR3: TGTGCTAGTGGTTGGGGGGCTTACAATGAGCAGTTCTTC. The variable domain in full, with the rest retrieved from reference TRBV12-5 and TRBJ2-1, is DARVTQTPRHKVTEMGQEVTMRCQPILGHNTVFWYRQTMMQGLELLAYFRNRAPLDDSGMPKDRFSAEMPDATLATLKIQPSEPRDSAVYFCASGWGAYNEQFFGPGTRLTVL.

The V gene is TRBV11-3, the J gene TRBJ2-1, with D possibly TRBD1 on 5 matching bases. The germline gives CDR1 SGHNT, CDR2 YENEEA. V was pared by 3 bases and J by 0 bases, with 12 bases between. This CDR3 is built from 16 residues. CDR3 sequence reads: CASSFTGLSSYNEQFF. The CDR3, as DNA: TGTGCCAGCAGCTTCACAGGTCTGAGCTCCTACAATGAGCAGTTCTTC.

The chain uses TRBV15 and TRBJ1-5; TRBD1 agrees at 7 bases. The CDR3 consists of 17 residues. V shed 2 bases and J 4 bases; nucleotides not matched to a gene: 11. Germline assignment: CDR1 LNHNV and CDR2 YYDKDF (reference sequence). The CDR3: CATSRTLRGNRNQPQHF. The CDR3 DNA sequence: TGTGCCACCAGCAGAACCCTCAGGGGGAACAGAAATCAGCCCCAGCATTTT.

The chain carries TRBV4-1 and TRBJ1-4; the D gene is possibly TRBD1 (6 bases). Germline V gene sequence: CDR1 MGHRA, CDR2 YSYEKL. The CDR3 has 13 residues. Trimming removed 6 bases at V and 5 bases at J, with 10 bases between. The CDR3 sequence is CASRHGQNEKLFF. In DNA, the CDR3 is TGCGCCAGCAGACACGGACAGAATGAAAAACTGTTTTTT.

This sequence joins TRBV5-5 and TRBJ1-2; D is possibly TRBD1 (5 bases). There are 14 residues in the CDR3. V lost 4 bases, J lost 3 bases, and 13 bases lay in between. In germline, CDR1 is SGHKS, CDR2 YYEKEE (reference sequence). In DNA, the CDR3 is TGTGCCAGCAGCGGGTGGGGCGCGGACTATGGCTACACCTTC. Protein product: CASSGWGADYGYTF.

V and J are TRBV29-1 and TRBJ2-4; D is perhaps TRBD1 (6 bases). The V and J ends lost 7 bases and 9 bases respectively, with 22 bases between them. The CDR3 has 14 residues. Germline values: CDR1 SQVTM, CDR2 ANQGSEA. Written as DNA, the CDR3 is TGCAGCGCTTCCCGGGACACCTGGGGTAGCATTCAGTACTTC. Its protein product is CSASRDTWGSIQYF.

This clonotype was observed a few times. The CDR3, as DNA: TGTGCCAGCAGTGGACTAGCGGGATGGGCCGGGTCCTACGAGCAGTACTTC. This translates into CASSGLAGWAGSYEQYF. The chain carries TRBV6-1 and TRBJ2-7; 11 bases are shared with TRBD2. V shed 4 bases and J 1 base; nucleotides not matched to a gene: 9. CDR3 size: 17 residues. CDR1 and CDR2 from the germline V gene are MNHNS and SASEGT.

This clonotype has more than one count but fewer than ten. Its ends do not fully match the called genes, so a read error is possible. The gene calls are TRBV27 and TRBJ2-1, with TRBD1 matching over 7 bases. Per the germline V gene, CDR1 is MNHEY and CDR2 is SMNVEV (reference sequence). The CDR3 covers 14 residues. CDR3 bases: TGTGCCAGCAGCCACAGGGGTGGGAACAATGTGCAGTTCTTC. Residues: CASSHRGGNNVQFF.

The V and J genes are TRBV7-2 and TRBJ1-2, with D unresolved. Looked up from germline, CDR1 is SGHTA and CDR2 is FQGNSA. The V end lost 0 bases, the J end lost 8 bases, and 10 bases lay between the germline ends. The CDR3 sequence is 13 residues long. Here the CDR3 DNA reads TGTGCCAGCAGCTTAGCTACCGGGAGAGGCTACACCTTC. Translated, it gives CASSLATGRGYTF. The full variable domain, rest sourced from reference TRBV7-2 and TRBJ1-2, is GAGVSQSPSNKVTEKGKDVELRCDPISGHTALYWYRQSLGQGLEFLIYFQGNSAPDKSGLPSDRFSAERTGGSVSTLTIQRTQQEDSAVYLCASSLATGRGYTFGSGTRLTVV.

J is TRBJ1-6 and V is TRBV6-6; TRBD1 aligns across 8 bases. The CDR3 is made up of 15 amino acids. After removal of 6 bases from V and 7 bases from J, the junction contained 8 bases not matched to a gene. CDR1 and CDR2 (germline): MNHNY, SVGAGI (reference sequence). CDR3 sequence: CASRDRAAVNSPLHF. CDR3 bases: TGTGCCAGCAGGGACAGGGCCGCAGTGAATTCACCCCTCCACTTT.

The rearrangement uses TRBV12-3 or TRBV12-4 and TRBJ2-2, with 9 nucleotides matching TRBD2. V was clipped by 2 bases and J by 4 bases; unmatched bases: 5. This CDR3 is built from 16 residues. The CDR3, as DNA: TGTGCCAGCAGTTTACTAGCGGGACCATCCACCGGGGAGCTGTTTTTT. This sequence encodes CASSLLAGPSTGELFF.

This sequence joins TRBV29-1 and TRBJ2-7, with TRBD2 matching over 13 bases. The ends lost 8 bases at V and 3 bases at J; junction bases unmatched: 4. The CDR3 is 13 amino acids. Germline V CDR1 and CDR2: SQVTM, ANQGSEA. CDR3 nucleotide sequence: TGCAGCACCGGGACTAGCGGGAACTACGAGCAGTACTTC. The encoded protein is CSTGTSGNYEQYF.

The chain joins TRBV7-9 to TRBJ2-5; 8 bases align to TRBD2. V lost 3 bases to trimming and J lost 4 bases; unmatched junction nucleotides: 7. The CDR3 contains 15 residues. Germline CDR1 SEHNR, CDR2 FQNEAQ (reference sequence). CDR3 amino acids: CASSLGRGARETQYF. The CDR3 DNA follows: TGTGCCAGCAGCTTGGGGCGGGGGGCTCGAGAGACCCAGTACTTC.

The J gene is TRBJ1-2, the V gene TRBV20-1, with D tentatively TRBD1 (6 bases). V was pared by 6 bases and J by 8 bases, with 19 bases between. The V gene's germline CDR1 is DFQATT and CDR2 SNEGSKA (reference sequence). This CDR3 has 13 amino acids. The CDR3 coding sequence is TGCAGTGCCCCTTTAAATCAGGGGTCCGGCTACACCTTC. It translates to CSAPLNQGSGYTF.

CDR3 sequence (DNA): TGCAGTGCTAGAGATTTACAGTACAATGAGCAGTTCTTC. This translates into CSARDLQYNEQFF. The chain couples TRBV20-1 to TRBJ2-1, with no clear D. Germline V gene sequence: CDR1 DFQATT, CDR2 SNEGSKA (reference sequence). CDR3 length: 13 residues. Trimming cost V 0 bases and J 4 bases, with 7 bases left between them.

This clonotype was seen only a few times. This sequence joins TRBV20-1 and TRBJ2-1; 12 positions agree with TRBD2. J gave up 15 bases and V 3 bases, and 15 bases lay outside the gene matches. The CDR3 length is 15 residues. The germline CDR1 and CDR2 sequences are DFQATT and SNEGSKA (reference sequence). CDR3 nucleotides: TGCAGTGCTAGGGAGAGACTAGCGGGAGAAAATAGGCGGTTCTTC. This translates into CSARERLAGENRRFF.

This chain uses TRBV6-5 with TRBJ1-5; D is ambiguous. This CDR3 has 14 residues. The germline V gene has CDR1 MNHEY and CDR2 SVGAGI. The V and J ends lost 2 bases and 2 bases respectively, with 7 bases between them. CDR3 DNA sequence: TGTGCCAGCAGTTACGGGGAGGGCAATCAGCCCCAGCATTTT. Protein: CASSYGEGNQPQHF.

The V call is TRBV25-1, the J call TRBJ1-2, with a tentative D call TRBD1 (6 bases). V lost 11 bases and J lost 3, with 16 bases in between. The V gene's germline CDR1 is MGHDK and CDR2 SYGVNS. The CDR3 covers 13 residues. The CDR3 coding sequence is TGTGCCGTTCAGGGGAGGGATTACTATGGCTACACCTTC. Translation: CAVQGRDYYGYTF.

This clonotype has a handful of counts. This chain's CDR3 is CASSLILGDADRTQYF. The CDR3 DNA reads TGCGCCAGCAGCTTGATCCTAGGGGACGCTGATCGTACGCAGTATTTT. The chain carries TRBV5-1 and TRBJ2-3; D might be TRBD1 or TRBD2, each matching 5 bases. V dropped 1 base and J dropped 8 bases, with 20 bases sitting between them. The CDR3 covers 16 residues. The germline gives CDR1 SGHRS, CDR2 YFSETQ.

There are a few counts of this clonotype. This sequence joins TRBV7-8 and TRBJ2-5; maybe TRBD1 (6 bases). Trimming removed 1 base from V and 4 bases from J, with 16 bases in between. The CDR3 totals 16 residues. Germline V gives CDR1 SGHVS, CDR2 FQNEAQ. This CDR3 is CASSLGNRDGGETQYF. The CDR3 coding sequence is TGTGCCAGCAGCTTAGGGAACAGGGACGGAGGAGAGACCCAGTACTTC.

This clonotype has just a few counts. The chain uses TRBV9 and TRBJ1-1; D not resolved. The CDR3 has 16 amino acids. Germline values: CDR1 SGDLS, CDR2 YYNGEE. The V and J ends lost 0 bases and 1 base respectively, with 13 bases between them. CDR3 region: CASSVEPQGANTEAFF. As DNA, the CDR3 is TGTGCCAGCAGCGTAGAACCCCAAGGAGCGAACACTGAAGCTTTCTTT.

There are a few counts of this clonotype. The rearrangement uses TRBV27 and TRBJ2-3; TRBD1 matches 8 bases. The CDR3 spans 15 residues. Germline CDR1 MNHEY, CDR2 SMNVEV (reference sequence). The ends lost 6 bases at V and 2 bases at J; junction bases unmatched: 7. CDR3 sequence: CASSARDRSTDTQYF. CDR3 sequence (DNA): TGTGCCAGCAGCGCTCGGGACAGGTCCACAGATACGCAGTATTTT.

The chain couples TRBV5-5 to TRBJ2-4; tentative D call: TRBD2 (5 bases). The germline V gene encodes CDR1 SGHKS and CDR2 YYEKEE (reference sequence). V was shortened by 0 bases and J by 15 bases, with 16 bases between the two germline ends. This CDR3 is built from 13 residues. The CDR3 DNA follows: TGTGCCAGCAGCTTGGTCCTAGCCCCATGGGGGTACTTC. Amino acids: CASSLVLAPWGYF.